This T cell receptor (beta chain) was sequenced during a study of graft-versus-host responses after intestinal transplantation. The repertoire was sequenced with immunoSEQ multiplex PCR; TCRdb's copy has only in-frame clones and lacks some. This table has fewer than 30,000 clones, 90% to 95% appearing once. A note on this clone: Its specificity is unknown.

Trimming stripped 3 bases from V and 0 bases from J, with 6 bases between. The germline V gene encodes CDR1 SGHRS and CDR2 YFSETQ. The CDR3 length is 14 residues. General study findings and limits: Recipient bone marrow held GvH clones, some seen earlier in ileum or blood.

The source of this sequence is a human patient who received an intestinal transplant, so some T cells may come from the graft donor. The rearrangement links TRBV5-1 to TRBJ1-4; possibly TRBD1 for D (6 bases). Here the sequenced sample was PBMCs, taken around 30 days after intestinal transplant. DNA of the CDR3: TGCGCCAGCAGCTACAGGGCAACTAATGAAAAACTGTTTTTT. This gives the protein CASSYRATNEKLFF.